This paragraph covers one T cell receptor (beta chain) sequence. There are a few counts of this clonotype. This clone's antigen is unknown. The record has no base qualities; no much larger clone is one base away. These data originate in a study of identical twins' blood T cells (dated by TCRdb to 2013 to 2014). For the study in its entirety: Roughly 50 million Illumina reads were obtained across 12 libraries, of which six were alpha-chain libraries and six were beta-chain libraries. To assess how genetics influences repertoire formation, the study used next-generation sequencing to compare the TCR alpha and beta chain repertoires of three pairs of monozygous twins. Overall results and qualifications from the work: Among the most abundant TCRbeta clonotypes, more CDR3 sequences were shared by each donor with her twin than with unrelated donors. Because the twins were reared together, environmental influences could not be excluded as an explanation for twin similarity. The number of shared CDR3 clonotypes between two donors was mainly determined by the product of their cloneset sizes, and twins did not clearly deviate from this trend. V gene usage, even among non-selected out-of-frame TCRbeta clonotypes, was reported to be markedly more similar within twin pairs than between unrelated donors. The proposed role of the TCRalpha J segment in MHC recognition during thymic selection was stated to require validation by independent studies.

V is pared back by 3 bases and J by 5 bases, with 8 bases lying between the germline termini. The CDR3, cysteine through phenylalanine, is 13 amino acids long. Only the CDR3 part of the read is kept: 39 bases, read in frame from the first base. Based on the germline V gene, the CDR1 and CDR2 sequences are SNHLY and FYNNEI. Donors were six healthy women forming three monozygous twin pairs. All three twin pairs had been reared together, and it was thought likely that the same infectious agents and vaccines had been met by these twin pairs. TCR cDNA libraries were prepared from RNA that was isolated from peripheral blood mononuclear cells. Library preparation employed 5' RACE. The sequencer listed for this sample is Illumina Genome Analyzer IIx. To prepare the RNA-based TCR cDNA libraries, a previously described protocol was followed, with several modifications. To prevent cross-contamination, barcodes specific to each sample were added to both ends of every TCR cDNA library during cDNA synthesis and amplification. The paper's processing steps were these. Each library contained about 2 to 3.6 million CDR3-containing reads, and somewhere between about 100,000 and nearly 550,000 clonotypes were identified for each individual. After reads with improper barcode index combinations were thrown out, a cloneset for each library was built using the MiTCR software. While assembling CDR3 clonotypes, MiTCR corrected PCR and sequencing errors and either filtered or rescued low-quality reads. Artificial out-of-frame clonotypes were removed by being mapped to in-frame sequences, with one indel in the CDR3 allowed. To measure how similar V and J gene usage was between donors, Jensen-Shannon divergence was divided by mean entropy. TCRdb reworked the public reads: Q25 trimming with fastp, MiXCR clone assembly, productive beta chains retained. When rows share a CDR3 protein, they turn into one entry using the most common DNA and genes. The authors' filters were not applied to this entry. The sample has a few hundred thousand distinct CDR3 sequences on record, over 25% of them singletons. Approximately 6.6% of the sample is held by the ten biggest clonotypes.

Here the chain combines TRBV2 and TRBJ1-5; a weak D assignment points to TRBD1 (6 bases agree). The origin of this receptor is a woman between 18 and 55 years old in good health. The sample comprised PBMCs. The CDR3 reads as follows: CASSDRGHQPQHF. The DNA sequence follows: TGTGCCAGCAGTGACCGGGGGCATCAGCCCCAGCATTTT.